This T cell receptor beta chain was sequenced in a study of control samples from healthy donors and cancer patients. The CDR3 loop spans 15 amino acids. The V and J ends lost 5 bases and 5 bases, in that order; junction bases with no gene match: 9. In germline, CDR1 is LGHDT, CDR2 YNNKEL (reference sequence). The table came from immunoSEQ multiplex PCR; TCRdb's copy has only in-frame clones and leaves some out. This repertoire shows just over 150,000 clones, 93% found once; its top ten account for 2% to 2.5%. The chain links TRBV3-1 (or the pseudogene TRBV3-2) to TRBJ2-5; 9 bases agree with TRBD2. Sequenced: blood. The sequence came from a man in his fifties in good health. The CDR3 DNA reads TGTGCCAGCAGCAATCCGGGACTAGCTGCCGAGACCCAGTACTTC. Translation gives CASSNPGLAAETQYF.